These 18 T cell receptor beta chains were sequenced from one sample in a study of neurological immune-mediated disorders. TCRdb re-called the 5' RACE reads with MiXCR, one entry per CDR3 protein. The repertoire holds 30,000 to 40,000 distinct CDR3 sequences, with nearly 7.5% as singletons. Specimen: PBMCs. Source of these receptors: a woman aged 40 to 50 in good health.

At least ten counts were recorded for this clonotype. The chain uses TRBV20-1 and TRBJ1-3; no definite D call. This CDR3 region has 12 residues. Germline assignment: CDR1 DFQATT and CDR2 SNEGSKA (reference sequence). Between the trimmed V and J ends, which lost 3 bases and 1 base, there was a span of 4 bases. The CDR3 region is CSARVSGNTIYF. The CDR3 DNA reads as TGCAGTGCTAGGGTTTCTGGAAACACCATATATTTT.

Many counts were recorded for this clonotype. The chain employs TRBV7-9 and TRBJ2-5; 8 positions match TRBD1. V lost 3 bases to trimming and J lost 2 bases; unmatched junction nucleotides: 2. The CDR3 totals 14 residues. Germline-derived CDR1 and CDR2 are SEHNR and FQNEAQ (reference sequence). CDR3: CASSFGQGQETQYF. The CDR3 region has the DNA TGTGCCAGCAGCTTTGGACAGGGACAAGAGACCCAGTACTTC.

Many counts were recorded for this clonotype. V usage is TRBV20-1 and J usage is TRBJ2-1, with 12 bases matching TRBD2. The J segment lost 6 bases and the V segment lost 6 bases, leaving 9 bases of the junction unmatched. Germline assignment: CDR1 DFQATT and CDR2 SNEGSKA (reference sequence). This CDR3 region has 15 residues. The CDR3 DNA reads as TGCAGTGCCAGTCCCCTAGCGGGAGGGCCCAATGAGCAGTTCTTC. It yields the protein CSASPLAGGPNEQFF.

The sample holds many counts of this clonotype. J is TRBJ2-1 and V is TRBV7-2, with TRBD1 identical over 8 bases. Germline assignment: CDR1 SGHTA and CDR2 FQGNSA. With V trimmed by 1 base and J by 6 bases, 2 bases remained unmatched. The CDR3 has 14 amino acids. The CDR3 is CASSLGDRSNEQFF. Written as DNA, the CDR3 is TGTGCCAGCAGCTTAGGGGACAGGTCCAATGAGCAGTTCTTC.

There are many counts of this clonotype. V and J are TRBV4-1 and TRBJ2-7, with 9 nucleotides matching TRBD2. V shed 0 bases and J 6 bases; nucleotides not matched to a gene: 6. Per germline, CDR1 MGHRA and CDR2 YSYEKL. The length of the CDR3 is 15 residues. The CDR3 coding sequence is TGCGCCAGCAGCCAAGAGGCGCGGGAGGGCTTCGAGCAGTACTTC. Encoded protein: CASSQEAREGFEQYF.

This clonotype was observed many times. The genes are TRBV7-2 and TRBJ2-1, with D tentatively TRBD1 or TRBD2 (6 bases each). V gave up 0 bases and J gave up 4 bases, with 13 bases separating them. This CDR3 region has 16 residues. Germline V lookup: CDR1 SGHTA, CDR2 FQGNSA. The CDR3: CASSLAWGAGYNEQFF. CDR3 nucleotides: TGTGCCAGCAGCTTAGCGTGGGGGGCGGGTTACAATGAGCAGTTCTTC. The variable domain in full, with the rest retrieved from reference TRBV7-2 and TRBJ2-1, is GAGVSQSPSNKVTEKGKDVELRCDPISGHTALYWYRQSLGQGLEFLIYFQGNSAPDKSGLPSDRFSAERTGGSVSTLTIQRTQQEDSAVYLCASSLAWGAGYNEQFFGPGTRLTVL.

This clonotype was observed at least ten times. This chain joins TRBV27 and TRBJ2-7; 8 bases line up with TRBD1. Germline values: CDR1 MNHEY, CDR2 SMNVEV (reference sequence). V was clipped by 0 bases and J by 5 bases; unmatched bases: 6. CDR3 length equals 15 residues. Written as DNA, the CDR3 is TGTGCCAGCAGTTTATCCCCAGCAGGGGGCCACGAGCAGTACTTC. Translation gives CASSLSPAGGHEQYF.

This clonotype has a count of ten or more. V is TRBV20-1 and J is TRBJ1-2; no firm D call. Trimming took off 1 base at V and 4 bases at J, with 13 bases between the two ends. The germline CDR1 and CDR2 sequences are DFQATT and SNEGSKA (reference sequence). The CDR3 is made up of 14 amino acids. In nucleotides, the CDR3 is TGCAGTGCTAGAGGGACCCCTTGGGGCTATGGCTACACCTTC. This codes for CSARGTPWGYGYTF.

This clonotype appeared many times. CDR3 bases: TGCAGTGCTAGTGCCCGGACAGGAGTTGGAACTAATGAAAAACTGTTTTTT. It is translated as CSASARTGVGTNEKLFF. V usage is TRBV20-1 and J usage is TRBJ1-4, with 7 bases aligning to TRBD1. The CDR3 spans 17 residues. Losses at the gene ends were 3 bases for V and 1 base for J; bases not matched to a gene: 11. Looked up from germline, CDR1 is DFQATT and CDR2 is SNEGSKA (reference sequence).

This clonotype was found many times. The J gene is TRBJ1-1, the V gene TRBV6-6, with a tentative D call TRBD1 (5 bases). This CDR3 region has 13 residues. The germline gives CDR1 MNHNY, CDR2 SVGAGI (reference sequence). V lost 8 bases to trimming and J lost 4 bases, with 14 bases between them. The CDR3 sequence: CASSGTVGTEAFF. CDR3 coding DNA: TGTGCCAGCTCAGGGACTGTAGGCACTGAAGCTTTCTTT.

This clonotype has at least ten counts. This chain joins TRBV6-1 and TRBJ1-3; D remains ambiguous. The CDR3 loop spans 13 amino acids. Trimming stripped 8 bases from V and 2 bases from J, with 10 bases between. Germline assignment: CDR1 MNHNS and CDR2 SASEGT. The chain's CDR3 is CASLSIPGNTIYF. The CDR3 DNA follows: TGTGCCAGCCTCTCCATCCCTGGAAACACCATATATTTT.

Ten or more counts support this clonotype. The V call is TRBV3-1, the J call TRBJ1-3; no definite D call. The V end was cut by 0 bases, the J end by 0 bases, with 9 bases between. In germline, CDR1 is LGHDT, CDR2 YNNKEL (reference sequence). This CDR3 spans 16 amino acids. The CDR3: CASSQDLLSSGNTIYF. The CDR3 DNA follows: TGTGCCAGCAGCCAAGATCTGCTGAGCTCTGGAAACACCATATATTTT.

This clonotype was seen at least ten times. The chain joins TRBV6-6 to TRBJ2-4; a weak D match, TRBD1 (6 bases). This CDR3 contains 18 residues. Trimming took 2 bases from V and 0 from J, leaving 17 bases between them. The germline V gene has CDR1 MNHNY and CDR2 SVGAGI (reference sequence). The CDR3 loop is CASSYLQGSELAKNIQYF. The CDR3 region has the DNA TGTGCCAGCAGTTACCTACAGGGTTCTGAACTAGCCAAAAACATTCAGTACTTC.

The sample holds many counts of this clonotype. A clone one base away is much larger, so this may be a read error. V is TRBV9 and J is TRBJ1-2; a possible D gene is TRBD1 (6 bases). Trimming took 4 bases from V and 8 from J, leaving 15 bases between them. This CDR3 is built from 13 residues. Germline V gene data show CDR1 as SGDLS and CDR2 as YYNGEE. The CDR3 is CASSMIGGEGYTF. The CDR3 coding sequence is TGTGCCAGCAGCATGATAGGGGGAGAGGGCTACACCTTC.

This clonotype was seen many times. The chain employs TRBV3-1 and TRBJ2-4, with TRBD2 matching over 7 bases. Trimming took 2 bases from V and 8 from J; bases not matched to a gene: 6. CDR1 and CDR2 (germline): LGHDT, YNNKEL (reference sequence). The CDR3 length is 14 residues. The CDR3, as DNA: TGTGCCAGCAGCCAACTCGGGACTAATGACATTCAGTACTTC. It specifies CASSQLGTNDIQYF.

This clonotype has a count of ten or more. The chain uses TRBV2 and TRBJ2-2; 8 bases line up with TRBD2. Germline V gene sequence: CDR1 SNHLY, CDR2 FYNNEI. V gave up 11 bases and J gave up 0 bases; unmatched junction bases: 8. This CDR3 has 15 amino acids. The CDR3, as DNA: TGTGCCCGGGGGGGGACCTCCGCGAACACCGGGGAGCTGTTTTTT. Translating gives CARGGTSANTGELFF.

This clonotype was observed many times. The rearrangement joins TRBV20-1 to TRBJ2-7; 8 positions match TRBD1. V lost 0 bases to trimming and J lost 1 base; unmatched junction nucleotides: 8. CDR3 length: 16 amino acids. CDR1 is DFQATT, CDR2 SNEGSKA, per germline (reference sequence). This CDR3 is CSARDSYRTGSYEQYF. Written as DNA, the CDR3 is TGCAGTGCTAGAGATTCCTATCGGACAGGGTCCTACGAGCAGTACTTC.

The V call is TRBV12-5, the J call TRBJ2-5, with D tentatively TRBD1 (6 bases). Germline assignment: CDR1 LGHNT and CDR2 FRNRAP. Deletions cut 5 bases from V and 3 bases from J, with 10 bases between. There are 13 residues in the CDR3. As DNA, the CDR3 is TGTGCTAGTGGTGGGACAAGAAAAGAGACCCAGTACTTC. Protein sequence: CASGGTRKETQYF.